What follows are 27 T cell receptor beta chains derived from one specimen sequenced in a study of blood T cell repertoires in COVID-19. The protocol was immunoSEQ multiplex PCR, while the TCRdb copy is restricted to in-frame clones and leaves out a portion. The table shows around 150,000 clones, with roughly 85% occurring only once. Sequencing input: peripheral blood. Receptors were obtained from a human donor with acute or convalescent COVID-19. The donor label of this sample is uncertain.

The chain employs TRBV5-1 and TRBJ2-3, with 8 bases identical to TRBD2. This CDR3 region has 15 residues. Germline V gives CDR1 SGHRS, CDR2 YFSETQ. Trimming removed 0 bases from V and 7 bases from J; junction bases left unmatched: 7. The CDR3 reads CASSLAWRGENTQYF. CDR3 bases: TGCGCCAGCAGCTTGGCCTGGCGGGGGGAGAATACGCAGTATTTT.

The CDR3 region is CASSTILGQGAWTEAFF. The CDR3, as DNA: TGTGCCAGTAGTACCATATTGGGACAGGGGGCGTGGACTGAAGCTTTCTTT. The gene calls are TRBV19 and TRBJ1-1, with 12 nucleotides matching TRBD1. The CDR3 covers 17 residues. The J segment lost 5 bases and the V segment lost 4 bases, leaving 11 bases of the junction unmatched. Looked up from germline, CDR1 is LNHDA and CDR2 is SQIVND (reference sequence).

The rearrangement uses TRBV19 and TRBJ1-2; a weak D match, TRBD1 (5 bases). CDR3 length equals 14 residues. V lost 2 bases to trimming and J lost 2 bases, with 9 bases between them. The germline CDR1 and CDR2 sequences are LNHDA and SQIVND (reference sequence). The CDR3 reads CASSILAGNYGYTF. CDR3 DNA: TGTGCCAGTAGTATACTGGCAGGGAACTATGGCTACACCTTC.

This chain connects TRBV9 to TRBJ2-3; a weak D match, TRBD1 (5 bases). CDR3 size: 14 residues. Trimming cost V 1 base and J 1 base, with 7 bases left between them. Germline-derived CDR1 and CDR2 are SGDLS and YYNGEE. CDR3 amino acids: CASSVRGGTDTQYF. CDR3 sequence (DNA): TGTGCCAGCAGCGTAAGGGGTGGCACAGATACGCAGTATTTT. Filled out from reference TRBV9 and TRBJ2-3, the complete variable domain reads DSGVTQTPKHLITATGQRVTLRCSPRSGDLSVYWYQQSLDQGLQFLIQYYNGEERAKGNILERFSAQQFPDLHSELNLSSLELGDSALYFCASSVRGGTDTQYFGPGTRLTVL.

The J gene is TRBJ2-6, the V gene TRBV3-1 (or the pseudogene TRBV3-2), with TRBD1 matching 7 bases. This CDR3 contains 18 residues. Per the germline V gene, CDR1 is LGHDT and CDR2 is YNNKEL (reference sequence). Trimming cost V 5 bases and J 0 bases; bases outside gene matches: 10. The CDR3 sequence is CASSFRTGAPSGANVLTF. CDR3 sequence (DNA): TGTGCCAGCAGCTTTAGGACAGGAGCCCCCTCTGGGGCCAACGTCCTGACTTTC.

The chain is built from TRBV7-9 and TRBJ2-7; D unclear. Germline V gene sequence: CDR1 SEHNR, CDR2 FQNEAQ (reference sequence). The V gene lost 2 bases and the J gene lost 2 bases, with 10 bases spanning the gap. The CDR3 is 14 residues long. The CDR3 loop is CASSLPGLPYEQYF. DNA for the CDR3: TGTGCCAGCAGCTTACCGGGTCTTCCCTACGAGCAGTACTTC.

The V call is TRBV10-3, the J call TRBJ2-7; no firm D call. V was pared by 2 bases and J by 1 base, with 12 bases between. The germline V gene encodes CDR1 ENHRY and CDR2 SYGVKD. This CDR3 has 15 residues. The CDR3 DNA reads TGTGCCATCAGTGAGGAACAGCAGGCGTCCTACGAGCAGTACTTC. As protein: CAISEEQQASYEQYF.

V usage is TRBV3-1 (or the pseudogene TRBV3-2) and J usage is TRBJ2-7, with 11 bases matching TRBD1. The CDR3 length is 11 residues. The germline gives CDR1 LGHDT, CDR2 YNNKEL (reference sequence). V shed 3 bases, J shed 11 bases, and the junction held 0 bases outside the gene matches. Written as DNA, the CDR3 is TGTGCCAGCAGCCAGGGACAGGGGGAGTACTTC. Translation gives CASSQGQGEYF.

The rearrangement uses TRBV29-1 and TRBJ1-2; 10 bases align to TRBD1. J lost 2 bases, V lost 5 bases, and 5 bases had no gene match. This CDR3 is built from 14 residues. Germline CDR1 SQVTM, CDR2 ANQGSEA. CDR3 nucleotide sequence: TGCAGCGTTTTCCGGGGACAGGGGAACTATGGCTACACCTTC. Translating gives CSVFRGQGNYGYTF.

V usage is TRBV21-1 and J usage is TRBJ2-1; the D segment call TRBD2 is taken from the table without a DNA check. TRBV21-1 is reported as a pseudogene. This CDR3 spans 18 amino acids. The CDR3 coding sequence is TGTGCCAGCAGCAAACGAGAGGGATTCAGGAGCTCCTACAATGAGCAGTTCTTC. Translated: CASSKREGFRSSYNEQFF.

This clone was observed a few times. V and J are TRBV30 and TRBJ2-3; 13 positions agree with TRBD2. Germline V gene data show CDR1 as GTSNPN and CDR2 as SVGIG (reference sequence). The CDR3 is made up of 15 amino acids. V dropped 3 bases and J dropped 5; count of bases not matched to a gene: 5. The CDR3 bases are TGTGCCTGGAGGCCACTAGCGGGGGGGAAAGATACGCAGTATTTT. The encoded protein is CAWRPLAGGKDTQYF.

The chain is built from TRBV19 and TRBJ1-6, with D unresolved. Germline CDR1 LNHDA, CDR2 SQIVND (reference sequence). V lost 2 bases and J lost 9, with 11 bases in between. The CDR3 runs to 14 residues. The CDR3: CASSISGVGSPLHF. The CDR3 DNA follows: TGTGCCAGTAGTATATCCGGGGTAGGTTCACCCCTCCACTTT.

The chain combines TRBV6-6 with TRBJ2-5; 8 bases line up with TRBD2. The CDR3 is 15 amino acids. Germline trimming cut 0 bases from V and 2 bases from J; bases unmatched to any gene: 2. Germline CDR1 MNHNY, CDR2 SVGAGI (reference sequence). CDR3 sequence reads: CASSYSTGGQETQYF. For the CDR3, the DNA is TGTGCCAGCAGTTACTCGACGGGGGGGCAAGAGACCCAGTACTTC.

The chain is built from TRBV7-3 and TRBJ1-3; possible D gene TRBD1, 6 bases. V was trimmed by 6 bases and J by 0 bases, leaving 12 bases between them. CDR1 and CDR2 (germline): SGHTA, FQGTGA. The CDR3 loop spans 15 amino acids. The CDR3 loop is CASSFQGSSGNTIYF. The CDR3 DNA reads TGTGCCAGCAGTTTTCAGGGGAGCTCTGGAAACACCATATATTTT. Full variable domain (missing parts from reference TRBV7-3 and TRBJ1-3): GAGVSQTPSNKVTEKGKYVELRCDPISGHTALYWYRQSLGQGPEFLIYFQGTGAADDSGLPNDRFFAVRPEGSVSTLKIQRTERGDSAVYLCASSFQGSSGNTIYFGEGSWLTVV.

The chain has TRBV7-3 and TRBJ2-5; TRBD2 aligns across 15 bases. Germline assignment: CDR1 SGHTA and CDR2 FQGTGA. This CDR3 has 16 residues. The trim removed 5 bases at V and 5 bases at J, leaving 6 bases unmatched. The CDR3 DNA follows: TGTGCCAGCAGCCGGACTAGCGGGGGGGCCAGGGAGACCCAGTACTTC. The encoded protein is CASSRTSGGARETQYF.

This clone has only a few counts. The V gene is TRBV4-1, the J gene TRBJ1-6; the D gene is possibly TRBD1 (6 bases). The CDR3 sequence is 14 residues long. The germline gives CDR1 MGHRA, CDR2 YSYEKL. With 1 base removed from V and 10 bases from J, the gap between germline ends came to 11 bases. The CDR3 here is CASSQGQQGSPLHF. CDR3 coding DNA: TGCGCCAGCAGCCAAGGGCAACAGGGCTCACCCCTCCACTTT.

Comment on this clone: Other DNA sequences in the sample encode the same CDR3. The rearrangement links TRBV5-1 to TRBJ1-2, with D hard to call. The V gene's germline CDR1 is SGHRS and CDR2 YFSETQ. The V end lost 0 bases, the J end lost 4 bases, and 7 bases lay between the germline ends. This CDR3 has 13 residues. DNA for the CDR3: TGCGCCAGCAGCTTGGACAGCAGCTATGGCTACACCTTC. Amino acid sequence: CASSLDSSYGYTF.

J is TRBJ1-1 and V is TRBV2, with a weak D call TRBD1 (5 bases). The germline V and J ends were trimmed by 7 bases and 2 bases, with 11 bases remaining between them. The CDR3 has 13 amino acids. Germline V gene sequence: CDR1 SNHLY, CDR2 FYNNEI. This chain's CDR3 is CASTLQVNTEAFF. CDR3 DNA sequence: TGTGCCAGCACGTTACAGGTCAACACTGAAGCTTTCTTT.

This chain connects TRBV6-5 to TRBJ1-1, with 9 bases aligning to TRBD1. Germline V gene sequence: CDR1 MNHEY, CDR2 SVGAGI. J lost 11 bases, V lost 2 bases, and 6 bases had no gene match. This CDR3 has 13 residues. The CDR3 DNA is TGTGCCAGCAGTTACGAAAAACAGGGGGCGGCTTTCTTT. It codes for CASSYEKQGAAFF.

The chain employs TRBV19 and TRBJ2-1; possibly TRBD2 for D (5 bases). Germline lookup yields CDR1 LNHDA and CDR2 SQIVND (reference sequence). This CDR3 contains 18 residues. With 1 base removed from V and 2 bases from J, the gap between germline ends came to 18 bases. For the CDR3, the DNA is TGTGCCAGTAGTATAGTGTTCGAGGGATTGAAAACCTACAATGAGCAGTTCTTC. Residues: CASSIVFEGLKTYNEQFF.

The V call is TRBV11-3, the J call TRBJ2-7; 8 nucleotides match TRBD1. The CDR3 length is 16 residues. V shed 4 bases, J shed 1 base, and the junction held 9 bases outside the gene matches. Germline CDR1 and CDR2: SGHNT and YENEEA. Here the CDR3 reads CASSSQQGDPSYEQYF. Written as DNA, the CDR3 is TGTGCCAGCAGCTCCCAACAGGGGGACCCTTCCTACGAGCAGTACTTC.

In nucleotides, the CDR3 is TGTGCCAGCAGTTACTCCGGGACAGGAGCTACCTACGAGCAGTACTTC. This gives the protein CASSYSGTGATYEQYF. The genes are TRBV6-6 and TRBJ2-7; 8 nucleotides align to TRBD1. The CDR3 runs 16 residues. CDR1 MNHNY and CDR2 SVGAGI come from the germline V gene (reference sequence). The V gene end was trimmed by 0 bases and the J gene end by 2 bases; junction bases not matched to a gene: 6.

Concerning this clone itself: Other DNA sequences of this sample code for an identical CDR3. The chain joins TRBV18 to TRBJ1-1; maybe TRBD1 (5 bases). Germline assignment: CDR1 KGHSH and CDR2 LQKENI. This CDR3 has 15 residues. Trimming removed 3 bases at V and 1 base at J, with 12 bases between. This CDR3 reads CASSPSVQGNTEAFF. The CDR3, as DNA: TGTGCCAGCTCACCGTCGGTTCAGGGGAACACTGAAGCTTTCTTT.

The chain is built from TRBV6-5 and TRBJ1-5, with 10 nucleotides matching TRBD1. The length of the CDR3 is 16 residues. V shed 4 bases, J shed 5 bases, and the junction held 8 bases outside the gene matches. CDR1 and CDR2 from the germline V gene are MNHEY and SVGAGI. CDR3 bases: TGTGCCAGCAGTTCCGCAGTGACAGGGGGCTATCAGCCCCAGCATTTT. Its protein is CASSSAVTGGYQPQHF.

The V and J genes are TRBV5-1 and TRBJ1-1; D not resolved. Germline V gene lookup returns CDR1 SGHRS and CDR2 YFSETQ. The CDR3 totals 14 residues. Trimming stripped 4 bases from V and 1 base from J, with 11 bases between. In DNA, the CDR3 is TGCGCCAGCAGCACGGGGTCGGGGAACACTGAAGCTTTCTTT. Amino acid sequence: CASSTGSGNTEAFF.

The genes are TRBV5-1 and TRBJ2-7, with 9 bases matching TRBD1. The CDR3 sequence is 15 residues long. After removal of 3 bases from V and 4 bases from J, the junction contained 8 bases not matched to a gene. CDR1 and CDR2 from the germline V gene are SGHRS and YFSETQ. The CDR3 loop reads CASSSPDRGVYEQYF. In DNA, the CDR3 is TGCGCCAGCAGCTCACCGGACAGGGGAGTTTACGAGCAGTACTTC.

In DNA form, the CDR3 reads TGTGCCAGCAGTTACCGGGGGGATTACAATGAGCAGTTCTTC. Protein: CASSYRGDYNEQFF. This rearrangement joins TRBV28 to TRBJ2-1; 7 bases line up with TRBD2. The junction had 4 bases not matched to a gene; V was cut back by 4 bases and J by 4 bases. This CDR3 is built from 14 residues. Germline V CDR1 and CDR2: MDHEN, SYDVKM.